Below are 17 T cell receptor beta chains sequenced from a single sample in a study of T cells after posttransplantation cyclophosphamide. Here immunoSEQ multiplex PCR was the method, and the copy in TCRdb shows in-frame clones only, minus some. The sample lists 15,000 to 20,000 clones, roughly nine tenths occurring once. Busulfan-fludarabine conditioning, marrow transplant, and cyclophosphamide on days +3 and +4 were administered. The source material was CD4+ T cells sorted from blood, sampled after allogeneic stem cell transplant with posttransplant cyclophosphamide. The receptors were sampled from a male patient in his sixties who received an allogeneic stem cell transplant from a related donor and was CMV-positive. Some T cells may have originated in the graft donor.

For the CDR3, the DNA is TGCGCCAGCAGCCAAGATTACCCCCCTTTTCGGGGTTGCACCTTC. It yields the protein CASSQDYPPFRGCTF. The genes are TRBV4-3 and TRBJ1-2; D unclear. The CDR3 contains 15 residues. Germline CDR1 reads LGHNA; CDR2 reads YSLEER. Trimming left V 0 bases short and J 13 bases short, with 21 bases between.

The CDR3 spells CASSLWGGPGVTEAFF. The CDR3 DNA sequence: TGTGCCAGCAGCTTATGGGGGGGTCCGGGGGTCACTGAAGCTTTCTTT. V gene TRBV7-2 combines with J gene TRBJ1-1, with a weak D call TRBD1 (5 bases). Trimming shortened V by 2 bases and J by 4 bases, and 17 bases separated the two germline ends. In germline, CDR1 is SGHTA, CDR2 FQGNSA. This CDR3 has 16 amino acids.

The V call is TRBV29-1, the J call TRBJ2-5, with D possibly matching TRBD2 (7 bases). CDR1 SQVTM and CDR2 ANQGSEA come from the germline V gene. V was clipped by 5 bases and J by 5 bases, with 12 bases between them. This CDR3 has 12 residues. The CDR3: CSVRGAGETQYF. Written as DNA, the CDR3 is TGCAGCGTTCGGGGGGCTGGGGAGACCCAGTACTTC.

The chain is built from TRBV10-3 and TRBJ1-1, with D hard to call. Trimming removed 3 bases at V and 1 base at J, with 12 bases between. Germline assignment: CDR1 ENHRY and CDR2 SYGVKD. This CDR3 contains 15 residues. CDR3 nucleotide sequence: TGTGCCATCAGTGATCTCGGACTGAGGAACACTGAAGCTTTCTTT. This encodes CAISDLGLRNTEAFF.

The gene calls are TRBV5-4 and TRBJ1-1; a weak D match, TRBD1 (6 bases). The CDR3 is 14 residues long. The ends were cut back, 5 bases at V and 0 bases at J, with 11 bases in the middle. CDR1 SGHNT and CDR2 YYREEE come from the germline V gene (reference sequence). CDR3 sequence (DNA): TGTGCCAGCAGAGCGGACAGCATGAACACTGAAGCTTTCTTT. This encodes CASRADSMNTEAFF.

The chain links TRBV7-6 to TRBJ2-3, with TRBD2 matching 14 bases. V lost 1 base and J lost 5; bases outside the gene matches: 2. Per the germline V gene, CDR1 is SGHVS and CDR2 is FNYEAQ. This CDR3 is 16 amino acids long. The CDR3 bases are TGTGCCAGCAGCTTAGAAGGGACTAGCGGGGGAGATACGCAGTATTTT. It encodes CASSLEGTSGGDTQYF.

The chain uses TRBV28 and TRBJ1-1, with 7 positions matching TRBD1. The CDR3 is made up of 13 amino acids. The V gene's germline CDR1 is MDHEN and CDR2 SYDVKM. The J segment lost 6 bases and the V segment lost 7 bases, leaving 8 bases of the junction unmatched. DNA for the CDR3: TGTGCCAGCAACGAGGGGGCGAGGGCTGAAGCTTTCTTT. Protein sequence: CASNEGARAEAFF.

This chain uses TRBV10-1 with TRBJ1-6; D is perhaps TRBD1 (6 bases). CDR1 WNHNN and CDR2 SYGVQD come from the germline V gene (reference sequence). The CDR3 runs 17 residues. The germline V and J ends were trimmed by 6 bases and 0 bases, with 15 bases remaining between them. The CDR3 here is CASSKTGPSSYNSPLHF. The CDR3 coding sequence is TGCGCCAGCAGCAAGACAGGCCCAAGCTCCTATAATTCACCCCTCCACTTT.

The V gene is TRBV11-2, the J gene TRBJ2-2; maybe TRBD1 (6 bases). CDR3 length equals 16 residues. From germline, CDR1 is SGHAT and CDR2 FQNNGV. The germline V and J ends were trimmed by 7 bases and 6 bases, with 21 bases remaining between them. CDR3 in DNA: TGTGCCAGCACCCAGCGAGGGACACTATCGGCCGGGGAGCTGTTTTTT. It specifies CASTQRGTLSAGELFF.

J is TRBJ2-7 and V is TRBV14; D unclear. The germline V gene has CDR1 SGHDN and CDR2 FVKESK. V lost 1 base to trimming and J lost 4 bases, with 11 bases between them. CDR3 length: 14 amino acids. CDR3 DNA: TGTGCCAGCAGCCAAGTGGTGGGCCTGTACGAGCAGTACTTC. Translation: CASSQVVGLYEQYF.

The chain links TRBV5-4 to TRBJ2-1; maybe TRBD2 (6 bases). The V gene's germline CDR1 is SGHNT and CDR2 YYREEE (reference sequence). The CDR3 is 16 amino acids. Trimming removed 10 bases from V and 0 bases from J, with 20 bases in between. In nucleotides, the CDR3 is TGTGCCTGTAACCCCAGCGGGCCAAGCTCCTACAATGAGCAGTTCTTC. It encodes CACNPSGPSSYNEQFF.

The chain combines TRBV5-1 with TRBJ2-5; tentatively, D is TRBD1 (5 bases). Trimming removed 0 bases at V and 4 bases at J, with 10 bases between. This CDR3 contains 14 residues. Germline CDR1 and CDR2: SGHRS and YFSETQ. In DNA, the CDR3 is TGCGCCAGCAGCTTGGGCCAGGGTTTAGAGACCCAGTACTTC. It is translated as CASSLGQGLETQYF.

The chain combines TRBV9 with TRBJ2-1, with TRBD2 identical over 11 bases. This CDR3 has 15 residues. V was pared by 5 bases and J by 5 bases, with 6 bases of the junction left unmatched. Per germline, CDR1 SGDLS and CDR2 YYNGEE. The CDR3 DNA sequence: TGTGCCAGCAGGGCTAGCGGGGGGACGGACAATGAGCAGTTCTTC. Its translation: CASRASGGTDNEQFF.

V and J are TRBV4-2 and TRBJ2-2; 14 bases match TRBD2. This CDR3 is 18 amino acids long. Germline trimming cut 5 bases from V and 4 bases from J; bases unmatched to any gene: 9. The germline CDR1 and CDR2 sequences are LGHNA and YNFKEQ. The CDR3 spells CASSTGTSGGGGTGELFF. In DNA, the CDR3 is TGTGCCAGCAGCACCGGGACTAGCGGGGGAGGAGGCACCGGGGAGCTGTTTTTT.

CDR3 loop: CASSGDRATRGTQYF. The CDR3 nucleotides read TGTGCCAGCAGCGGGGACAGGGCGACCAGGGGTACGCAGTATTTT. The chain uses TRBV7-6 and TRBJ2-3; 9 nucleotides align to TRBD1. This CDR3 region has 15 residues. The V gene's germline CDR1 is SGHVS and CDR2 FNYEAQ. Unmatched junction bases numbered 11, after V lost 5 bases and J lost 8 bases. The full variable domain, completed using reference TRBV7-6 and TRBJ2-3, is GAGVSQSPRYKVTKRGQDVALRCDPISGHVSLYWYRQALGQGPEFLTYFNYEAQQDKSGLPNDRFSAERPEGSISTLTIQRTEQRDSAMYRCASSGDRATRGTQYFGPGTRLTVL.

The chain is built from TRBV29-1 and TRBJ2-3; 11 bases are a match to TRBD2. The CDR3 runs to 14 residues. V dropped 2 bases and J dropped 7; count of bases not matched to a gene: 5. The germline CDR1 and CDR2 sequences are SQVTM and ANQGSEA. The chain's CDR3 is CSVELLAGGNTQYF. CDR3 DNA sequence: TGCAGCGTTGAACTCCTAGCGGGGGGAAATACGCAGTATTTT.

The rearrangement uses TRBV15 and TRBJ1-1; D is ambiguous. Per the germline V gene, CDR1 is LNHNV and CDR2 is YYDKDF (reference sequence). The V end was cut by 0 bases, the J end by 4 bases, with 15 bases between. This CDR3 is built from 16 residues. CDR3 sequence: CATSREVSGERTEAFF. CDR3 sequence (DNA): TGTGCCACCAGCAGAGAAGTAAGTGGGGAGCGCACTGAAGCTTTCTTT.